A single sample gave rise to the 24 T cell receptor beta chains below, sequenced in a study of naive and memory T cell subsets. General study points: A few larger clonotypes appeared in naive repertoires, especially CD8, possibly memory cells re-expressing CD45RA.

Two oligonucleotides, mixed equimolar, formed the beta constant-region primer covering TRBC1 and TRBC2. Ligated cDNA was amplified by four rounds of PCR with nested alpha and beta constant-region primers and SP2. TCRdb reprocessed the UMI-ligation and nested PCR reads via MiXCR and lists one record per CDR3 protein. The sample includes about 90,000 distinct CDR3 sequences, over 9% of them seen just once. No antigens are known for them. The sample was naive CD4+ T cells from blood. These receptors originate from a human donor in good health.

This chain joins TRBV29-1 and TRBJ2-7; weak D call: TRBD1 (5 bases). CDR1 is SQVTM, CDR2 ANQGSEA, per germline. Trimming removed 7 bases from V and 2 bases from J, with 12 bases in between. The CDR3 runs to 12 residues. This CDR3 reads CSAKQGTYEQYF. CDR3 coding DNA: TGCAGCGCGAAGCAGGGAACCTACGAGCAGTACTTC.

In this sample, this clonotype turned up many times. The J gene is TRBJ2-5, the V gene TRBV4-3, with unresolved D. Trimming took off 4 bases at V and 2 bases at J, with 17 bases between the two ends. From germline, CDR1 is LGHNA and CDR2 YSLEER. This CDR3 is 16 amino acids long. CDR3 nucleotide sequence: TGCGCCAGCAGCCTTTCGTCCCGTCCGTCGCAAGAGACCCAGTACTTC. It translates to CASSLSSRPSQETQYF.

This clonotype was observed a few times. The rearrangement joins TRBV6-1 to TRBJ2-6, with no clear D. The CDR3 loop spans 16 amino acids. The germline CDR1 and CDR2 sequences are MNHNS and SASEGT. Trimming removed 5 bases from V and 0 bases from J, with 11 bases in between. This chain's CDR3 is CASSLMATSGANVLTF. The CDR3 nucleotides are TGTGCCAGCAGTTTGATGGCTACCTCTGGGGCCAACGTCCTGACTTTC.

V usage is TRBV5-5 and J usage is TRBJ2-3, with 12 bases identical to TRBD2. CDR3 length equals 18 residues. CDR1 and CDR2 from the germline V gene are SGHKS and YYEKEE (reference sequence). V shed 1 base, J shed 3 bases, and the junction held 9 bases outside the gene matches. The CDR3 here is CASSLRLAGGILTDTQYF. CDR3 sequence (DNA): TGTGCCAGCAGCTTGCGGCTAGCGGGGGGGATTTTAACAGATACGCAGTATTTT.

This clonotype has more than one count but fewer than ten. As DNA, the CDR3 is TGTGCCACCATAAACAGGGTCTACAATGAGCAGTTCTTC. As protein: CATINRVYNEQFF. The chain employs TRBV25-1 and TRBJ2-1; D perhaps matches TRBD1 (6 bases). The CDR3 sequence is 13 residues long. The ends were cut back, 10 bases at V and 3 bases at J, with 13 bases in the middle. Germline CDR1 reads MGHDK; CDR2 reads SYGVNS. Filled out from reference TRBV25-1 and TRBJ2-1, the complete variable domain reads EADIYQTPRYLVIGTGKKITLECSQTMGHDKMYWYQQDPGMELHLIHYSYGVNSTEKGDLSSESTVSRIRTEHFPLTLESARPSHTSQYLCATINRVYNEQFFGPGTRLTVL.

The genes are TRBV19 and TRBJ1-5; a possible D gene is TRBD1 (6 bases). V lost 9 bases and J 2 bases, leaving 17 bases between the germline ends. This CDR3 comprises 15 residues. CDR1 LNHDA and CDR2 SQIVND come from the germline V gene (reference sequence). In DNA form, the CDR3 reads TGTGCCAGCCATGGCCGACAGGCTGGCAATCAGCCCCAGCATTTT. Protein: CASHGRQAGNQPQHF.

The gene calls are TRBV2 and TRBJ2-7; maybe TRBD1 (5 bases). Trimming took 8 bases from V and 5 from J, leaving 16 bases between them. Germline V gene data show CDR1 as SNHLY and CDR2 as FYNNEI. The CDR3 totals 13 residues. CDR3: CASQGFRSHEQYF. CDR3 coding DNA: TGTGCCAGCCAGGGTTTCCGGTCCCACGAGCAGTACTTC.

This clonotype was observed a handful of times. The chain couples TRBV6-2 or TRBV6-3 to TRBJ2-3; 9 bases line up with TRBD1. The CDR3 is made up of 13 amino acids. CDR1 and CDR2 from the germline V gene are MNHEY and SVGEGT. V was clipped by 5 bases and J by 10 bases; unmatched bases: 7. The CDR3 here is CASSPTGGVAQYF. CDR3 sequence (DNA): TGTGCCAGCAGTCCTACAGGGGGCGTCGCGCAGTATTTT.

This clonotype was counted only a few times. The V call is TRBV5-6, the J call TRBJ1-2, with D possibly being TRBD1 (5 bases). Germline V gene sequence: CDR1 SGHDT, CDR2 YYEEEE. This CDR3 comprises 15 residues. The germline V and J ends were trimmed by 4 bases and 0 bases, with 13 bases remaining between them. The CDR3 DNA reads TGTGCCAGCAGCATACAGGTCTCAGCTAACTATGGCTACACCTTC. This sequence encodes CASSIQVSANYGYTF.

The V gene is TRBV28, the J gene TRBJ1-1; D is undetermined. Looked up from germline, CDR1 is MDHEN and CDR2 is SYDVKM. The CDR3 spans 15 residues. V was shortened by 3 bases and J by 0 bases, with 11 bases between the two germline ends. The CDR3 region is CASSFTRRMNTEAFF. CDR3 nucleotide sequence: TGTGCCAGCAGTTTTACAAGAAGGATGAACACTGAAGCTTTCTTT.

This clonotype has more than one count but fewer than ten. The chain carries TRBV7-2 and TRBJ2-3, with 7 bases aligning to TRBD1. The V segment lost 0 bases and the J segment 5 bases; nucleotides outside the gene matches: 8. This CDR3 comprises 16 residues. Looked up from germline, CDR1 is SGHTA and CDR2 is FQGNSA. Here the CDR3 DNA reads TGTGCCAGCAGCTTAGCTACAGGGGCCCAGGGAGATACGCAGTATTTT. Protein product: CASSLATGAQGDTQYF. The full variable domain, rest sourced from reference TRBV7-2 and TRBJ2-3, is GAGVSQSPSNKVTEKGKDVELRCDPISGHTALYWYRQSLGQGLEFLIYFQGNSAPDKSGLPSDRFSAERTGGSVSTLTIQRTQQEDSAVYLCASSLATGAQGDTQYFGPGTRLTVL.

This clonotype has at least ten counts. The chain combines TRBV7-9 with TRBJ2-2, with D unresolved. Germline V gene data show CDR1 as SEHNR and CDR2 as FQNEAQ (reference sequence). The CDR3 contains 13 residues. The V end was cut by 3 bases, the J end by 5 bases, with 7 bases between. The CDR3 DNA reads as TGTGCCAGCAGCTTCGGCAAGACCGGGGAGCTGTTTTTT. Residues: CASSFGKTGELFF.

The chain recombines TRBV12-3 or TRBV12-4 with TRBJ2-5; D unclear. The CDR3 runs to 13 residues. V dropped 5 bases and J dropped 3 bases, with 10 bases sitting between them. CDR3 residues: CASSGYGKETQYF. The CDR3 DNA reads as TGTGCCAGCAGTGGTTATGGAAAAGAGACCCAGTACTTC.

In this sample, this clonotype turned up many times. The chain recombines TRBV29-1 with TRBJ1-2; D unresolved. Trimming removed 1 base from V and 0 bases from J, with 15 bases in between. CDR3 length equals 16 residues. Germline assignment: CDR1 SQVTM and CDR2 ANQGSEA. CDR3 sequence: CSVEGGPALANYGYTF. The CDR3 DNA sequence: TGCAGCGTTGAAGGCGGGCCAGCCTTAGCTAACTATGGCTACACCTTC.

This clonotype has a count of ten or more. The chain joins TRBV6-1 to TRBJ2-1; tentatively, D is TRBD1 or TRBD2 (5 bases each). The germline gives CDR1 MNHNS, CDR2 SASEGT. This CDR3 comprises 16 residues. V was cut by 7 bases and J by 0 bases, with 16 bases left in between. The CDR3 sequence: CASTILGVSSYNEQFF. As DNA, the CDR3 is TGTGCCAGCACCATCCTGGGGGTGAGCTCCTACAATGAGCAGTTCTTC.

This clonotype was recorded a few times. CDR3 amino acids: CSARDPTSNQPQHF. DNA for the CDR3: TGCAGTGCTAGAGACCCAACTAGCAATCAGCCCCAGCATTTT. This chain joins TRBV20-1 and TRBJ1-5; no clear D gene. Germline values: CDR1 DFQATT, CDR2 SNEGSKA (reference sequence). The CDR3 runs to 14 residues. V was cut by 0 bases and J by 0 bases, with 6 bases left in between.

The sample holds many counts of this clonotype. The chain is built from TRBV7-2 and TRBJ2-3, with 7 bases that match TRBD1. The V gene's germline CDR1 is SGHTA and CDR2 FQGNSA. This CDR3 contains 16 residues. The V and J ends lost 5 bases and 4 bases, in that order; junction bases with no gene match: 12. The CDR3 region has the DNA TGTGCCAGCAGCCGAGGGGGCCTAGCTGGCCCAGATACGCAGTATTTT. Translating it yields CASSRGGLAGPDTQYF.

This clonotype was recorded a few times. The chain has TRBV6-5 and TRBJ2-3; D remains unclear. Germline V gives CDR1 MNHEY, CDR2 SVGAGI. This CDR3 is 13 amino acids long. V was pared by 2 bases and J by 5 bases, with 8 bases between. CDR3 region: CASSYRAGDTQYF. The DNA for the CDR3 is TGTGCCAGCAGTTACAGGGCAGGAGATACGCAGTATTTT.

This clonotype was picked up many times. J is TRBJ2-5 and V is TRBV2, with 10 bases fitting TRBD1. V was pared by 6 bases and J by 2 bases, with 6 bases of the junction left unmatched. Per the germline V gene, CDR1 is SNHLY and CDR2 is FYNNEI. CDR3 size: 15 residues. CDR3 region: CASRGRTGGQETQYF. CDR3 bases: TGTGCCAGCAGGGGAAGGACAGGGGGACAAGAGACCCAGTACTTC.

The sample holds one count of this clonotype. As DNA, the CDR3 is TGTGCCAGCAGGGAGGACAGGGATAGGACTGAAGCTTTCTTT. Translating it yields CASREDRDRTEAFF. The V and J genes are TRBV2 and TRBJ1-1, with 8 positions matching TRBD1. This CDR3 contains 14 residues. V was clipped by 6 bases and J by 5 bases; unmatched bases: 8. Germline V gives CDR1 SNHLY, CDR2 FYNNEI.

This clonotype was observed many times. The chain recombines TRBV7-9 with TRBJ1-1, with D unclear. Germline lookup yields CDR1 SEHNR and CDR2 FQNEAQ (reference sequence). The CDR3 loop spans 11 amino acids. V was cut by 3 bases and J by 7 bases, with 6 bases left in between. CDR3 in DNA: TGTGCCAGCAGCTTCTCCAGTGAAGCTTTCTTT. Translation gives CASSFSSEAFF. Complete variable domain (other parts from reference TRBV7-9 and TRBJ1-1): DTGVSQNPRHKITKRGQNVTFRCDPISEHNRLYWYRQTLGQGPEFLTYFQNEAQLEKSRLLSDRFSAERPKGSFSTLEIQRTEQGDSAMYLCASSFSSEAFFGQGTRLTVV.

The chain uses TRBV6-1 and TRBJ2-5; D call uncertain. Trimming pared 3 bases from V and 3 bases from J, leaving 8 bases between. Germline V gene sequence: CDR1 MNHNS, CDR2 SASEGT. The CDR3 consists of 13 residues. The CDR3 loop reads CASSDNTKETQYF. DNA of the CDR3: TGTGCCAGCAGTGACAACACGAAAGAGACCCAGTACTTC.

At least ten counts were recorded for this clonotype. The chain has TRBV12-3 or TRBV12-4 and TRBJ2-7; D is possibly TRBD1 (6 bases). The CDR3 runs 13 residues. V dropped 7 bases and J dropped 1 base, with 11 bases sitting between them. CDR3 in amino acids: CASTNRESYEQYF. The DNA for the CDR3 is TGTGCCAGCACCAACAGGGAATCCTACGAGCAGTACTTC.

This clonotype was observed at least ten times. This chain joins TRBV29-1 and TRBJ2-3; TRBD2 might be the D (6 bases). The CDR3 contains 12 residues. Germline V gene data show CDR1 as SQVTM and CDR2 as ANQGSEA. The V and J ends lost 8 bases and 4 bases respectively, with 13 bases between them. The CDR3 sequence: CSSRDSADTQYF. Here the CDR3 DNA reads TGCAGCTCCCGGGACTCTGCAGATACGCAGTATTTT.